The 12 T cell receptor beta chains given below trace back to one sample, sequenced in a study of radiation and T cells in renal cell carcinoma. The time point here: blood 2 weeks post-SBRT. Treatment here: 15 Gy SBRT to primary tumor, nephrectomy 4 weeks later. TCRdb's table, derived via immunoSEQ multiplex PCR, lists solely in-frame clones and lacks some. This repertoire shows 100,000 to 150,000 clones, roughly four fifths found once; its top ten account for 4.5% to 7%. The specimen was blood, collected from a patient whose treatment included radiotherapy and nephrectomy. Receptors originate from a man aged 50-59 years with renal cell carcinoma.

This clone was seen repeatedly, ten times or more. The gene calls are TRBV7-3 and TRBJ1-4; no reliable D call. Germline CDR1 and CDR2: SGHTA and FQGTGA. The CDR3 has 15 amino acids. V lost 1 base and J 4 bases, leaving 10 bases between the germline ends. Written as DNA, the CDR3 is TGTGCCAGCAGCTTAAAGGGCAGAGATAATGAAAAACTGTTTTTT. This encodes CASSLKGRDNEKLFF. The whole variable domain, filled in from reference TRBV7-3 and TRBJ1-4, reads GAGVSQTPSNKVTEKGKYVELRCDPISGHTALYWYRQSLGQGPEFLIYFQGTGAADDSGLPNDRFFAVRPEGSVSTLKIQRTERGDSAVYLCASSLKGRDNEKLFFGSGTQLSVL.

This chain connects TRBV5-5 to TRBJ2-3; D possibly corresponds to TRBD2 (5 bases). The CDR3 covers 13 residues. The germline V gene encodes CDR1 SGHKS and CDR2 YYEKEE (reference sequence). The germline V and J ends were trimmed by 3 bases and 7 bases, with 12 bases remaining between them. This chain's CDR3 is CASSSRPGNTQYF. DNA of the CDR3: TGTGCCAGCAGCTCTCGACCGGGGAATACGCAGTATTTT.

The chain has TRBV7-9 and TRBJ2-3; tentative D call: TRBD2 (7 bases). V was shortened by 3 bases and J by 8 bases, with 18 bases between the two germline ends. CDR3 length equals 15 residues. Germline V CDR1 and CDR2: SEHNR, FQNEAQ (reference sequence). The CDR3 bases are TGTGCCAGCAGCTTGCGGGGGCCGAGCGGTGGTACGCAGTATTTT. Its translation: CASSLRGPSGGTQYF.

The chain has TRBV29-1 and TRBJ1-5; D is possibly TRBD1 (6 bases). V shed 7 bases and J shed 5 bases, with 21 bases lying between them. The CDR3 extends over 15 amino acids. CDR1 is SQVTM, CDR2 ANQGSEA, per germline. The CDR3, as DNA: TGCAGCGCTTCTCAAGGGAGGGGGGCGGATCAGCCCCAGCATTTT. It encodes CSASQGRGADQPQHF.

J is TRBJ1-1 and V is TRBV10-3, with TRBD1 matching 8 bases. The CDR3 spans 14 residues. V was clipped by 2 bases and J by 11 bases; unmatched bases: 10. CDR1 ENHRY and CDR2 SYGVKD come from the germline V gene. The CDR3 nucleotides read TGTGCCATCAGTGAGGCAGGGGGCGAATGGTCCGCTTTCTTT. This codes for CAISEAGGEWSAFF.

The chain combines TRBV7-8 with TRBJ2-7, with D possibly matching TRBD1 (6 bases). CDR1 is SGHVS and CDR2 is FQNEAQ in the germline V gene. The CDR3 sequence is 14 residues long. The V and J ends lost 5 bases and 5 bases respectively, with 16 bases between them. The CDR3 region is CASSRLDSPNEQYF. Written as DNA, the CDR3 is TGTGCCAGCAGCCGCCTGGACAGCCCCAACGAGCAGTACTTC.

The chain combines TRBV18 with TRBJ1-1, with 10 bases that match TRBD1. Per germline, CDR1 KGHSH and CDR2 LQKENI. This CDR3 is built from 14 residues. J lost 3 bases, V lost 6 bases, and 4 bases had no gene match. The CDR3 nucleotides are TGTGCCAGCTCCCCGGACAGGGGGTACACTGAAGCTTTCTTT. It codes for CASSPDRGYTEAFF.

CDR3 bases: TGTGCCAGCAGCCTCGGTCTTGGAGGTGGAGGCTACACCTTC. This codes for CASSLGLGGGGYTF. The rearrangement uses TRBV6-6 and TRBJ1-2; unclear D gene. The CDR3 is made up of 14 amino acids. V shed 6 bases and J shed 8 bases, with 19 bases lying between them. Germline values: CDR1 MNHNY, CDR2 SVGAGI (reference sequence).

This chain connects TRBV9 to TRBJ2-1, with 8 bases that match TRBD2. The CDR3 spans 15 residues. V was pared by 3 bases and J by 3 bases, with 5 bases of the junction left unmatched. Germline-derived CDR1 and CDR2 are SGDLS and YYNGEE. CDR3 protein: CASSAGGAIYNEQFF. DNA for the CDR3: TGTGCCAGCAGCGCCGGGGGGGCGATCTACAATGAGCAGTTCTTC.

The chain links TRBV6-6 to TRBJ2-2; maybe TRBD1 (6 bases). Germline-derived CDR1 and CDR2 are MNHNY and SVGAGI (reference sequence). This CDR3 has 15 residues. V lost 6 bases to trimming and J lost 6 bases, with 17 bases between them. As DNA, the CDR3 is TGTGCCAGCAGGAGAACAGGGCTAGGGTCCGGGGAGCTGTTTTTT. It specifies CASRRTGLGSGELFF.

This clone has just a few counts. The V gene is TRBV6-5, the J gene TRBJ2-5; D uncertain. V was clipped by 2 bases and J by 1 base, with 5 bases between them. Germline values: CDR1 MNHEY, CDR2 SVGAGI. The CDR3 totals 13 residues. The CDR3 reads CASSYGFQETQYF. DNA of the CDR3: TGTGCCAGCAGTTACGGGTTCCAAGAGACCCAGTACTTC.

J is TRBJ1-3 and V is TRBV7-2; weak D call: TRBD1 (5 bases). The CDR3 contains 16 residues. V was trimmed by 4 bases and J by 0 bases, leaving 13 bases between them. CDR1 and CDR2 from the germline V gene are SGHTA and FQGNSA. As DNA, the CDR3 is TGTGCCAGCAGCTCTCAGACAGCCGGCTCTGGAAACACCATATATTTT. Amino acids: CASSSQTAGSGNTIYF.